The clone carrying this TCR beta chain showed up many times. Its specificity is not known. By quantitative 5'-RACE with molecular barcodes, the TCR beta libraries were made. TCRdb reprocessed the 5' RACE reads via MiXCR and lists one record per CDR3 protein. This sample carries 200,000 to 250,000 distinct CDR3 sequences, roughly a tenth of them seen once, and the ten largest clones take approximately 20%. This entry belongs to a study of CD8 T cells in ankylosing spondylitis. The CDR3 sequence is 13 residues long. Trimming cost V 5 bases and J 4 bases; bases outside gene matches: 1. Study findings and constraints: Disease-associated clonotypes exhibited CD8+ identity and were relatively infrequent in peripheral blood. In ankylosing spondylitis blood, a motif of seven to nine highly homologous TCR beta variants appeared characteristic. In reactive arthritis synovial fluid and blood, some motif variants had been reported before.

V gene TRBV12-3 or TRBV12-4 combines with J gene TRBJ1-2; 10 nucleotides agree with TRBD1. This sequence was found in a male donor with ankylosing spondylitis or in good health (not recorded which). Sequencing was done on a sample of blood, either unsorted or a sorted T cell fraction (not recorded which). The CDR3 sequence is CASSGTGVYGYTF. CDR3 nucleotides: TGTGCCAGCAGTGGGACAGGGGTCTATGGCTACACCTTC.